This T cell receptor beta chain was profiled in a study of regulatory T cells in long-lasting Graves disease. Study details: Antithyroid drugs had been taken by newly diagnosed Graves' patients for under 3 months.

Time point reported: newly diagnosed GD, antithyroid drugs for less than 3 months. PBMC-extracted RNA yielded the TCR library. This clonotype was seen many times. According to the study, TCR beta libraries were built with iRepertoire HTBI primers and CDR3-region Arm-PCR. One entry per CDR3 protein results from TCRdb running MiXCR on the multiplex PCR reads. Among hundreds of thousands of distinct CDR3 sequences listed, approximately 15% were seen once. The CDR3 loop spans 16 amino acids. The V gene end was trimmed by 0 bases and the J gene end by 2 bases; junction bases not matched to a gene: 6. Per the germline V gene, CDR1 is MNHEY and CDR2 is SVGAGI. A further study also used this sample, focusing on T cells in Graves' hyperthyroidism and ophthalmopathy.

The specimen was peripheral blood mononuclear cells (PBMCs), collected at new diagnosis, from a patient treated with antithyroid drugs. The sequence was collected from a man aged 25 to 40 with Graves disease. The chain employs TRBV6-5 and TRBJ2-5; 7 nucleotides agree with TRBD2. CDR3 sequence reads: CASSYSTSGNQETQYF. In nucleotides, the CDR3 is TGTGCCAGCAGTTACTCGACCAGCGGGAATCAAGAGACCCAGTACTTC.